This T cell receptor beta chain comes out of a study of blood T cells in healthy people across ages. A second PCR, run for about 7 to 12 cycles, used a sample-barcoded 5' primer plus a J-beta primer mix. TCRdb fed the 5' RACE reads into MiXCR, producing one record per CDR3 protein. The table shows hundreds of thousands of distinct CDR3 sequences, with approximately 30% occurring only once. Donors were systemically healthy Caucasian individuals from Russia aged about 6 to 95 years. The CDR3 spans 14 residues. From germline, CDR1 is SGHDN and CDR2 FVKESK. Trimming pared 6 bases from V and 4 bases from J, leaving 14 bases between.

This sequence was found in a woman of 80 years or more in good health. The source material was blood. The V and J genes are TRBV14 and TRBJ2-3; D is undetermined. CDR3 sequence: CASSQSRGADTQYF. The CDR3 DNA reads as TGTGCCAGCAGTCAGTCACGAGGCGCAGATACGCAGTATTTT.